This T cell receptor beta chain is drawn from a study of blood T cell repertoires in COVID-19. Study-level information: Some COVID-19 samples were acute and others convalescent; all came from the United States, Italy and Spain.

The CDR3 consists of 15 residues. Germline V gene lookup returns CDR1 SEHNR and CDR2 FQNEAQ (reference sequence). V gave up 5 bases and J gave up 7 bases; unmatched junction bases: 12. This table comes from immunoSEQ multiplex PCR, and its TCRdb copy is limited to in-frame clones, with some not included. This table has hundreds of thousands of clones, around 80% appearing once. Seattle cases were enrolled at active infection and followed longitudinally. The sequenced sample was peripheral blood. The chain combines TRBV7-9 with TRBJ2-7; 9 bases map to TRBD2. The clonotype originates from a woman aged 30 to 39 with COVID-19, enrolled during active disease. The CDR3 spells CASSPESSGSWEQYF. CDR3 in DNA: TGTGCCAGCAGCCCAGAGAGTAGCGGGAGCTGGGAGCAGTACTTC.